The clone carrying this T cell receptor beta chain was seen more than once but under ten times. Its cognate antigen is unknown. This entry comes from a study of cytomegalovirus exposure and HLA in healthy donors. The PCR had 60 Vbeta and 13 Jbeta primers. The method was immunoSEQ multiplex PCR; TCRdb's version includes in-frame clones alone and lacks a portion of them. This sample carries fewer than 250,000 clones, over 80% of them seen once, and the ten largest clones take approximately 0.71%. Germline assignment: CDR1 GTSNPN and CDR2 SVGIG (reference sequence). The CDR3 spans 14 residues. Trimming stripped 3 bases from V and 4 bases from J, with 12 bases between. The study's findings and limits: A list of approximately 160 TCR beta chains associated with cytomegalovirus was given. Later analysis placed DRB1 highest and HLA-C lowest in TCR association rates, which differed by HLA locus. Among TCR beta chains of equal frequency, HLA-associated ones were more clonally expanded in a later analysis.

The sample consisted of PBMCs. This rearrangement joins TRBV30 to TRBJ1-4; a possible D gene is TRBD1 (6 bases). This TCR was sampled from a boy aged 2 to 10 in good health and CMV-seronegative. The CDR3 DNA is TGTGCCTGGAGCGTACAGGGTTTTAATGAAAAACTGTTTTTT. Translation: CAWSVQGFNEKLFF.